This T cell receptor (beta chain) was identified in a study of CD8 T cells in Susac syndrome. When the RNA was reverse transcribed, random hexamers were used with an input of about 0.5 to 1 ug. TCRdb analysed the immunoSEQ multiplex PCR reads with MiXCR anew, one entry per CDR3 protein. Here the sample spans some 260,000 distinct CDR3 sequences, 80% to 95% being singletons. This clonotype has more than one count but fewer than ten. V gave up 1 base and J gave up 2 bases, with 12 bases separating them. Germline V CDR1 and CDR2: SGDLS, YYNGEE. This CDR3 has 15 amino acids. The clonotype was recovered from a human donor with multiple sclerosis. Material: CD4+ T cells from PBMCs. The chain is built from TRBV9 and TRBJ1-1; no clear D. The CDR3 protein is CASSVTWQINTEAFF. The CDR3 DNA sequence: TGTGCCAGCAGCGTAACTTGGCAGATTAACACTGAAGCTTTCTTT.